This TCR beta chain was recovered during a study of vaccination effects on CD4 cells after COVID-19. Study details: It was a median of 72 days after the second dose that post-vaccine samples were obtained. Culturing of 1.5 million to 2 million PBMC per well took place with around 9.4 IU/ml IL-2 and approximately 9.9 ug/ml peptides. Overall study results and limits: Late in the post-vaccination period, infection-induced and vaccine-induced clones underwent marked clonal contraction.

This clone was counted between two and nine times. The antigen is not known. The germline V gene has CDR1 SNHLY and CDR2 FYNNEI. J was trimmed by 5 bases and V by 8 bases; bases with no gene match: 10. CDR3 length: 14 residues. The culture ran for roughly ten days before CD4+ T cells were isolated. By PCR, the person was confirmed to have had SARS-CoV-2 infection between March and December 2020. Participants completed two doses of the BNT162b2 or mRNA-1273 vaccine. Each culture had half its medium swapped for IL-2 medium on days 3 and 7. Only in-frame clones appear in the TCRdb table, and some are missing; sequencing was by immunoSEQ multiplex PCR. The table lists approximately 40,000 clones, 76% of them singletons, with 3% to 4% in the top ten.

The genes are TRBV2 and TRBJ2-3, with 7 bases that match TRBD2. The TCR originated in a human donor who had a prior SARS-CoV-2 infection. The material sequenced was CD4+ T cells from PBMCs cultured without peptide, taken after COVID-19 vaccination. CDR3 sequence (DNA): TGTGCCAGCCGCAGACTAGCTAGCGGAGATACGCAGTATTTT. It codes for CASRRLASGDTQYF.